The 9 T cell receptor beta chains given below trace back to one sample, sequenced in a study of cytomegalovirus exposure and HLA in healthy donors. The table came from immunoSEQ multiplex PCR; TCRdb's copy has only in-frame clones and leaves some out. The table has 120,000 or so clones, 89% seen once. Sequenced material: PBMCs. Every receptor here comes from a woman aged 18-29 years in good health and CMV-seronegative.

The chain couples TRBV11-2 to TRBJ1-5, with TRBD1 matching 8 bases. The junction had 4 bases not matched to a gene; V was cut back by 5 bases and J by 4 bases. The CDR3 runs to 14 residues. CDR1 is SGHAT and CDR2 is FQNNGV in the germline V gene. DNA for the CDR3: TGTGCCAGCAGCGCGACAGGGGCTAATCAGCCCCAGCATTTT. This gives the protein CASSATGANQPQHF.

Points on this clone: At the DNA level, this CDR3 is encoded by other sequences in the same sample as well. The CDR3 reads CASSLGDYGYTF. In DNA form, the CDR3 reads TGTGCCAGCAGTTTGGGAGACTATGGCTACACCTTC. This chain connects TRBV28 to TRBJ1-2; D remains unclear. V gave up 3 bases and J gave up 3 bases, with 5 bases separating them. Germline lookup yields CDR1 MDHEN and CDR2 SYDVKM. CDR3 size: 12 residues.

The rearrangement joins TRBV28 to TRBJ2-7, with D unclear. The CDR3 spans 11 residues. Germline V lookup: CDR1 MDHEN, CDR2 SYDVKM. The ends were cut back, 8 bases at V and 3 bases at J, with 8 bases in the middle. The CDR3 nucleotides are TGTGCCAGCTTAGCCCGCTACGAGCAGTACTTC. Protein sequence: CASLARYEQYF.

J is TRBJ2-5 and V is TRBV10-2, with 9 positions matching TRBD2. Germline CDR1 and CDR2: WSHSY and SAAADI. The CDR3 has 14 residues. Trimming removed 6 bases from V and 1 base from J; junction bases left unmatched: 3. The CDR3 protein is CASRLAGPQETQYF. CDR3 sequence (DNA): TGCGCCAGCAGGCTAGCGGGGCCCCAAGAGACCCAGTACTTC.

The gene calls are TRBV6-5 and TRBJ2-7; 9 bases align to TRBD1. The V and J ends lost 2 bases and 9 bases, in that order; junction bases with no gene match: 11. The germline gives CDR1 MNHEY, CDR2 SVGAGI. The CDR3 is made up of 15 amino acids. CDR3 sequence reads: CASSYRGQGGEGQYV. The CDR3 bases are TGTGCCAGCAGTTACCGGGGACAGGGAGGCGAAGGGCAGTACGTC.

V gene TRBV28 combines with J gene TRBJ2-7, with 8 bases identical to TRBD2. Germline V lookup: CDR1 MDHEN, CDR2 SYDVKM. CDR3 length equals 15 residues. Trimming removed 2 bases from V and 4 bases from J; junction bases left unmatched: 7. The CDR3 DNA is TGTGCCAGCAGTTTAGGGGGACTAGGGCGGTACGAGCAGTACTTC. It codes for CASSLGGLGRYEQYF.

The V gene is TRBV30, the J gene TRBJ1-5; no clear D. This CDR3 has 15 amino acids. Per germline, CDR1 GTSNPN and CDR2 SVGIG (reference sequence). The V and J ends lost 2 bases and 3 bases respectively, with 14 bases between them. The CDR3 loop is CAWSLFLDPNQPQHF. The CDR3 coding sequence is TGTGCCTGGAGTCTCTTTCTAGACCCCAATCAGCCCCAGCATTTT.

This clone was counted a single time. The gene calls are TRBV19 and TRBJ2-1; TRBD2 matches 16 bases. With V trimmed by 4 bases and J by 8 bases, 11 bases remained unmatched. The CDR3 runs 18 residues. The germline V gene has CDR1 LNHDA and CDR2 SQIVND (reference sequence). This chain's CDR3 is CASSKGLAGGTTFYEQFF. In nucleotides, the CDR3 is TGTGCCAGTAGTAAGGGACTAGCGGGAGGGACTACTTTCTATGAGCAGTTCTTC.

This clone was detected only once. The V call is TRBV28, the J call TRBJ2-7; perhaps TRBD1 as D (7 bases). Trimming shortened V by 6 bases and J by 3 bases, and 12 bases separated the two germline ends. Germline values: CDR1 MDHEN, CDR2 SYDVKM. CDR3 length: 13 amino acids. In nucleotides, the CDR3 is TGTGCCAGCAGCGACAGGGAGGTCTACGAGCAGTACTTC. It yields the protein CASSDREVYEQYF.